This TCR beta chain was obtained from a study of CD8+CD57+ T cells in acquired aplastic anemia. Study-wide context: Sorted CD4+ plus CD8+ cells gave DNA averaging approximately 3.2 ug. Overall study results and limits: Roughly 27 sequences, all CD8+ CDR3, were shared between patients and controls.

The table lists this clonotype with many counts. Antigen specificity is unknown. The CDR3 loop spans 15 amino acids. V was cut by 2 bases and J by 2 bases, with 13 bases left in between. Germline V lookup: CDR1 SGDLS, CDR2 YYNGEE. Genomic DNA templated the TCR beta VDJ and CDR3 profiling. TCRdb analysed the reads with MiXCR anew, one entry per CDR3 protein. The sample lists 450,000 to 550,000 distinct CDR3 sequences, about a third occurring once. The patients chosen for sequencing had shown expansion of CD8+CD57+ cells (detected by flow cytometry). Among the patients, all had severe acquired aplastic anemia. Receipt of therapy had not occurred in any patient by the time of blood sampling.

This clonotype was obtained from a human donor with aplastic anemia. The chain joins TRBV9 to TRBJ2-5; D gene ambiguous. Sequenced sample: sorted CD4+, CD8+, or CD8+CD57+ T cells (not recorded which) from PBMCs. The CDR3 protein is CASSVGQPAQETQYF. The CDR3 DNA reads as TGTGCCAGCAGCGTTGGGCAGCCGGCGCAAGAGACCCAGTACTTC.